These T cell receptor beta chains were read from a single sample in a study of metastatic and nonmetastatic thyroid tumors. TCRdb re-analyzed the PCR reads through MiXCR. The table lists around 26,000 clones, 3.5% to 4% of them singletons. The sample taken for sequencing was blood. The receptors were gathered from a male donor with papillary thyroid cancer or a benign thyroid nodule (not recorded which). Some clones in this sample may be carry-over from other donors' samples. Both conserved end residues are part of each CDR3. D genes are given only for firm matches. A row's size may be missing; if present it is once, few, many or a size class.

J gene: TRBJ2-1; clone size: many; D gene: -; V gene: TRBV19; CDR3 protein: CASSMGGFSYNEQFF; CDR3 DNA: TGTGCCAGTAGTATGGGGGGTTTCTCCTACAATGAGCAGTTCTTC
J gene: TRBJ2-7; clone size: many; D gene: -; V gene: TRBV12-5; CDR3 protein: CASGLDGTPSYEQYF; CDR3 DNA: TGTGCTAGTGGTTTGGACGGGACTCCATCATACGAGCAGTACTTC
J gene: TRBJ2-3; clone size: -; D gene: TRBD2; V gene: TRBV7-4; CDR3 protein: CASSSPALAGGGDTQYF; CDR3 DNA: TGTGCCAGCAGCTCTCCGGCACTAGCGGGAGGGGGAGATACGCAGTATTTT
J gene: TRBJ2-7; clone size: -; D gene: -; V gene: TRBV2; CDR3 protein: CASRAEKYEQYF; CDR3 DNA: TGTGCCAGCAGAGCGGAAAAGTACGAGCAGTACTTC
J gene: TRBJ2-2; clone size: -; D gene: TRBD1; V gene: TRBV6-6; CDR3 protein: CASSYLRQGGQTGELFF; CDR3 DNA: TGTGCCAGCAGTTACTTAAGACAGGGGGGACAAACCGGGGAGCTGTTTTTT
J gene: TRBJ2-5; clone size: few; D gene: TRBD1; V gene: TRBV12-3/TRBV12-4; CDR3 protein: CASRDRGLETQYF; CDR3 DNA: TGTGCCAGCAGGGACAGGGGGCTTGAGACCCAGTACTTC
J gene: TRBJ1-5; clone size: many; D gene: -; V gene: TRBV6-1; CDR3 protein: CASSEGGEITQPQHF; CDR3 DNA: TGTGCCAGCAGTGAAGGGGGGGAGATTACTCAGCCCCAGCATTTT
J gene: TRBJ2-7; clone size: few; D gene: TRBD2; V gene: TRBV7-8; CDR3 protein: CASSLGLAGGPEQYF; CDR3 DNA: TGTGCCAGCAGCCTGGGACTAGCGGGAGGGCCGGAGCAGTACTTC
J gene: TRBJ2-7; clone size: many; D gene: -; V gene: TRBV5-6; CDR3 protein: CASSLDSLAEQYF; CDR3 DNA: TGTGCCAGCAGCCTGGACAGTCTCGCCGAGCAGTACTTC
J gene: TRBJ1-5; clone size: -; D gene: -; V gene: TRBV9; CDR3 protein: CASSIGGRPGQPQHF; CDR3 DNA: TGTGCCAGCAGCATAGGAGGGCGGCCGGGTCAGCCCCAGCATTTT
J gene: TRBJ1-5; clone size: many; D gene: TRBD1; V gene: TRBV2; CDR3 protein: CASSLDRAQPQHF; CDR3 DNA: TGTGCCAGCAGCCTCGACAGGGCTCAGCCCCAGCATTTT
J gene: TRBJ2-2; clone size: -; D gene: TRBD2; V gene: TRBV6-2/TRBV6-3; CDR3 protein: CASSYSLAGAANTGELFF; CDR3 DNA: TGTGCCAGCAGTTACTCCCTAGCGGGGGCCGCGAACACCGGGGAGCTGTTTTTT
J gene: TRBJ1-2; clone size: few; D gene: -; V gene: TRBV5-1; CDR3 protein: CASSLGDGGYSYTF; CDR3 DNA: TGCGCCAGCAGCTTGGGGGACGGAGGGTATAGCTACACCTTC
J gene: TRBJ1-5; clone size: -; D gene: -; V gene: TRBV6-1; CDR3 protein: CASRTTVSNQPQHF; CDR3 DNA: TGTGCCAGCAGGACGACAGTTAGCAATCAGCCCCAGCATTTT
J gene: TRBJ1-6; clone size: few; D gene: TRBD1; V gene: TRBV5-1; CDR3 protein: CASTDRGGDSPLHF; CDR3 DNA: TGCGCCAGCACAGACAGGGGTGGGGATTCACCCCTCCACTTT
J gene: TRBJ1-1; clone size: -; D gene: -; V gene: TRBV28; CDR3 protein: CASSTFQGKSTEAFF; CDR3 DNA: TGTGCCAGCAGTACATTTCAGGGGAAGAGCACTGAAGCTTTCTTT
J gene: TRBJ2-1; clone size: many; D gene: -; V gene: TRBV29-1; CDR3 protein: CSGRLDPGQFF; CDR3 DNA: TGCAGCGGGCGACTAGACCCTGGGCAGTTCTTC
J gene: TRBJ1-1; clone size: few; D gene: -; V gene: TRBV6-1; CDR3 protein: CASSLGMNTEAFF; CDR3 DNA: TGTGCCAGCAGCCTGGGTATGAACACTGAAGCTTTCTTT
J gene: TRBJ2-6; clone size: few; D gene: -; V gene: TRBV15; CDR3 protein: CATSSHRTAANVLTF; CDR3 DNA: TGTGCCACCAGCTCCCACAGGACTGCGGCCAACGTCCTGACTTTC
J gene: TRBJ2-7; clone size: few; D gene: TRBD2; V gene: TRBV6-2/TRBV6-3; CDR3 protein: CASSSSGSDDEQYF; CDR3 DNA: TGTGCCAGCAGTTCAAGCGGGAGTGACGACGAGCAGTACTTC
J gene: TRBJ2-7; clone size: many; D gene: TRBD2; V gene: TRBV9; CDR3 protein: CASSVALAGRGEQYF; CDR3 DNA: TGTGCCAGCAGCGTAGCGCTAGCGGGAAGGGGGGAGCAGTACTTC
J gene: TRBJ1-3; clone size: -; D gene: -; V gene: TRBV19; CDR3 protein: CASSTQISGNTIYF; CDR3 DNA: TGTGCCAGTAGTACTCAAATCTCTGGAAACACCATATATTTT
J gene: TRBJ1-5; clone size: many; D gene: -; V gene: TRBV20-1; CDR3 protein: CSARVTFNSNQPQHF; CDR3 DNA: TGCAGTGCTAGAGTTACATTCAATAGCAATCAGCCCCAGCATTTT
J gene: TRBJ2-3; clone size: many; D gene: -; V gene: TRBV5-1; CDR3 protein: CASTLSGPDTQYF; CDR3 DNA: TGCGCCAGCACCCTCTCGGGGCCAGATACGCAGTATTTT
J gene: TRBJ2-2; clone size: few; D gene: TRBD2; V gene: TRBV4-3; CDR3 protein: CASSLSSLAGGGTGELFF; CDR3 DNA: TGCGCCAGTAGCCTATCAAGCTTAGCGGGAGGCGGGACCGGGGAGCTGTTTTTT
J gene: TRBJ2-7; clone size: many; D gene: -; V gene: TRBV29-1; CDR3 protein: CSVSTSQGDEQYF; CDR3 DNA: TGCAGCGTTTCGACCTCCCAAGGGGACGAGCAGTACTTC
J gene: TRBJ2-7; clone size: -; D gene: TRBD2; V gene: TRBV7-2; CDR3 protein: CASSVLSGGGYEQYF; CDR3 DNA: TGTGCCAGCAGCGTACTATCGGGAGGGGGCTACGAGCAGTACTTC
J gene: TRBJ2-7; clone size: once; D gene: TRBD1; V gene: TRBV2; CDR3 protein: CASSQGQGYEQYF; CDR3 DNA: TGTGCCAGCAGTCAGGGACAGGGGTACGAGCAGTACTTC
J gene: TRBJ2-1; clone size: few; D gene: -; V gene: TRBV6-2/TRBV6-3; CDR3 protein: CASSWVGEQFF; CDR3 DNA: TGTGCCAGCAGTTGGGTAGGTGAGCAGTTCTTC
J gene: TRBJ2-4; clone size: many; D gene: TRBD2; V gene: TRBV20-1; CDR3 protein: CSASKREGRAIQYF; CDR3 DNA: TGCAGTGCAAGTAAGCGGGAGGGCCGGGCCATTCAGTACTTC
J gene: TRBJ2-7; clone size: many; D gene: TRBD2; V gene: TRBV11-2; CDR3 protein: CASSLLGTSGRVMQYF; CDR3 DNA: TGTGCCAGCAGCTTACTCGGGACTAGCGGGAGAGTGATGCAGTACTTC
J gene: TRBJ2-7; clone size: medium-sized; D gene: TRBD1; V gene: TRBV6-1; CDR3 protein: CASSETRGQKYF; CDR3 DNA: TGTGCCAGCAGTGAGACAAGGGGGCAAAAGTACTTC
J gene: TRBJ1-5; clone size: -; D gene: -; V gene: TRBV12-3/TRBV12-4; CDR3 protein: CASSPSNQPQHF; CDR3 DNA: TGTGCCAGCAGCCCTAGCAATCAGCCCCAGCATTTT
J gene: TRBJ2-7; clone size: many; D gene: TRBD2; V gene: TRBV20-1; CDR3 protein: CSASSGSHEQYF; CDR3 DNA: TGCAGTGCTTCTAGCGGGTCCCACGAGCAGTACTTC
J gene: TRBJ2-1; clone size: many; D gene: -; V gene: TRBV4-3; CDR3 protein: CASSPALGGDEQFF; CDR3 DNA: TGCGCCAGCAGCCCAGCCCTCGGCGGCGATGAGCAGTTCTTC
J gene: TRBJ1-2; clone size: medium-sized; D gene: -; V gene: TRBV28; CDR3 protein: CASSLPRYGYTF; CDR3 DNA: TGTGCCAGCAGTTTACCCCGTTATGGCTACACCTTC
J gene: TRBJ2-7; clone size: few; D gene: -; V gene: TRBV6-2/TRBV6-3; CDR3 protein: CASSYRQGGYEQYF; CDR3 DNA: TGTGCCAGCAGTTACCGACAGGGAGGCTACGAGCAGTACTTC
J gene: TRBJ2-7; clone size: many; D gene: -; V gene: TRBV5-1; CDR3 protein: CASSRDNYSYEQYF; CDR3 DNA: TGCGCCAGCAGTAGGGACAACTACTCCTACGAGCAGTACTTC
J gene: TRBJ2-1; clone size: few; D gene: TRBD2; V gene: TRBV6-4; CDR3 protein: CASSDRGSGMVDDQFF; CDR3 DNA: TGTGCCAGCAGTGACAGGGGTAGCGGGATGGTCGATGATCAGTTCTTC
J gene: TRBJ2-2; clone size: many; D gene: -; V gene: TRBV28; CDR3 protein: CASSLNRLVTGELFF; CDR3 DNA: TGTGCCAGCAGTTTGAACCGTTTGGTCACCGGGGAGCTGTTTTTT
J gene: TRBJ2-2; clone size: -; D gene: -; V gene: TRBV27; CDR3 protein: CASGWGRGSGELFF; CDR3 DNA: TGTGCCAGCGGATGGGGTCGCGGCTCCGGGGAGCTGTTTTTT
J gene: TRBJ2-2; clone size: medium-sized; D gene: -; V gene: TRBV28; CDR3 protein: CASRRIANTGELFF; CDR3 DNA: TGTGCCAGCAGACGGATCGCGAACACCGGGGAGCTGTTTTTT
J gene: TRBJ1-4; clone size: few; D gene: -; V gene: TRBV13; CDR3 protein: CASSFSLVATNEKLFF; CDR3 DNA: TGTGCCAGCAGCTTTTCACTGGTCGCTACTAATGAAAAACTGTTTTTT
J gene: TRBJ1-2; clone size: few; D gene: TRBD1; V gene: TRBV12-3/TRBV12-4; CDR3 protein: CASTSTGTGSRGYTF; CDR3 DNA: TGTGCCAGCACCTCAACCGGGACAGGGAGTAGAGGCTACACCTTC